Listed here is a single T cell receptor beta chain. The target antigen is unknown. It was with a sample-barcoded 5' primer and a J-beta primer mix that a second PCR of about 6 to 12 cycles was run. Using its own MiXCR run on the 5' RACE reads, TCRdb lists one record per CDR3 protein. The sample records some 1.1 million distinct CDR3 sequences, more than 30% being singletons. The sample originates from a study of blood T cells in healthy people across ages. The study's findings and limits: Strongly correlated with naive T cell percentage was TCR beta diversity. The fall in TCR beta diversity per million T cells was roughly linear with age.

Every donor provided 8.5 to 10 milliliters of peripheral blood. Total RNA was extracted at no less than 5.5 micrograms per sample. The sequence was obtained from a man younger than 35 in good health. The sequencing input was blood.

Here the CDR3 reads CASSLTGTSGSVQETQYF. The CDR3 DNA is TGCGCCAGCAGCTTAACCGGGACTAGCGGGAGCGTCCAAGAGACCCAGTACTTC. The chain is built from TRBV5-1 and TRBJ2-5; 14 bases are a match to TRBD2. V gave up 2 bases and J gave up 1 base; unmatched junction bases: 7. The CDR3 runs to 18 residues. Germline CDR1 reads SGHRS; CDR2 reads YFSETQ. The variable domain in full, completed from reference TRBV5-1 and TRBJ2-5, reads KAGVTQTPRYLIKTRGQQVTLSCSPISGHRSVSWYQQTPGQGLQFLFEYFSETQRNKGNFPGRFSGRQFSNSRSEMNVSTLELGDSALYLCASSLTGTSGSVQETQYFGPGTRLLVL.